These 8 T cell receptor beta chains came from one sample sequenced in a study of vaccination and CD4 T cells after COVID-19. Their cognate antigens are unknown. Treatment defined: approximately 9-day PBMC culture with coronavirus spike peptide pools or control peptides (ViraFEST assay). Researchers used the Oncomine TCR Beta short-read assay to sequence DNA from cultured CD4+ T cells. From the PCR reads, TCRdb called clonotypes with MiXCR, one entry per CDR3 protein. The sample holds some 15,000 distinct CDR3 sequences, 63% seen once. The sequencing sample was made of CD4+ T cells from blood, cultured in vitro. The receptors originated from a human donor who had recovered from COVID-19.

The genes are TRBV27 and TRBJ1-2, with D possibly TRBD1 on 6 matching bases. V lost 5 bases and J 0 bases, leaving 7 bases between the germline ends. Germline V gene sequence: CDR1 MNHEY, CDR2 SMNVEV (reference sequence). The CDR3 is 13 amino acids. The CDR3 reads CASSGTSNYGYTF. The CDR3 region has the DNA TGTGCCAGCAGTGGGACATCTAACTATGGCTACACCTTC.

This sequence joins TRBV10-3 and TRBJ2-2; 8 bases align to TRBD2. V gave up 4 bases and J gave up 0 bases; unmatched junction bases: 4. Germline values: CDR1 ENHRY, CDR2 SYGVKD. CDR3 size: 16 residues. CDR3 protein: CAISGEAGANTGELFF. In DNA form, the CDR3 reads TGTGCCATCAGTGGAGAAGCGGGAGCGAACACCGGGGAGCTGTTTTTT.

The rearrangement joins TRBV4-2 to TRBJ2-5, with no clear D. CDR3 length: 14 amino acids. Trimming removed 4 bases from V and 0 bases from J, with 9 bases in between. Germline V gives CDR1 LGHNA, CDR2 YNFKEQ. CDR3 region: CASSRLGDQETQYF. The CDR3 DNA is TGTGCCAGCAGCCGCCTTGGGGACCAAGAGACCCAGTACTTC.

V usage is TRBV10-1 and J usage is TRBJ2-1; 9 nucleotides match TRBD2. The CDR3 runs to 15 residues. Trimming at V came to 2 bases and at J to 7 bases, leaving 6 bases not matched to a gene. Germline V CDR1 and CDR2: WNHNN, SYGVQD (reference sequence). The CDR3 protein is CASSEGREGRNEQFF. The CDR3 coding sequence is TGCGCCAGCAGTGAGGGGCGGGAGGGGAGGAATGAGCAGTTCTTC.

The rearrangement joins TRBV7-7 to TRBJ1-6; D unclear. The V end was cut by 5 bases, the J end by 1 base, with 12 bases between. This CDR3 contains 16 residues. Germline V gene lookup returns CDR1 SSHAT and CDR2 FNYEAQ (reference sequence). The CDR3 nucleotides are TGTGCCAGCAGCCCCGGAGGGTGGTCCTATAATTCACCCCTCCACTTT. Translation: CASSPGGWSYNSPLHF.

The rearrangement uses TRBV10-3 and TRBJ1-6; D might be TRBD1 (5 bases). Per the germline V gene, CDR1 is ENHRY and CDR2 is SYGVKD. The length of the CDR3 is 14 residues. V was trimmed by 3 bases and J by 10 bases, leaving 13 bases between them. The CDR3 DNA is TGTGCCATCAGTGACGGGACGGAGTCATCACCCCTCCACTTT. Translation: CAISDGTESSPLHF.

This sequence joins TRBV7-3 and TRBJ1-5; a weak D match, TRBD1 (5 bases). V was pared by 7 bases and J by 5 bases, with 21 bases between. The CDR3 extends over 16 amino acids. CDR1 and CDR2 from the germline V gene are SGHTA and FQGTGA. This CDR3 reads CASIPRPAGRDQPQHF. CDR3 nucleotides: TGTGCCAGCATCCCACGCCCGGCAGGGAGGGATCAGCCCCAGCATTTT.

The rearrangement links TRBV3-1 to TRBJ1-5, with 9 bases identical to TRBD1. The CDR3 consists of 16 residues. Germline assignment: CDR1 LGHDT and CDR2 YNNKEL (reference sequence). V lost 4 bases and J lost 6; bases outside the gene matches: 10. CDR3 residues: CASSRSQGADGQPQHF. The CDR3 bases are TGTGCCAGCAGCCGGTCACAGGGGGCGGATGGTCAGCCCCAGCATTTT.